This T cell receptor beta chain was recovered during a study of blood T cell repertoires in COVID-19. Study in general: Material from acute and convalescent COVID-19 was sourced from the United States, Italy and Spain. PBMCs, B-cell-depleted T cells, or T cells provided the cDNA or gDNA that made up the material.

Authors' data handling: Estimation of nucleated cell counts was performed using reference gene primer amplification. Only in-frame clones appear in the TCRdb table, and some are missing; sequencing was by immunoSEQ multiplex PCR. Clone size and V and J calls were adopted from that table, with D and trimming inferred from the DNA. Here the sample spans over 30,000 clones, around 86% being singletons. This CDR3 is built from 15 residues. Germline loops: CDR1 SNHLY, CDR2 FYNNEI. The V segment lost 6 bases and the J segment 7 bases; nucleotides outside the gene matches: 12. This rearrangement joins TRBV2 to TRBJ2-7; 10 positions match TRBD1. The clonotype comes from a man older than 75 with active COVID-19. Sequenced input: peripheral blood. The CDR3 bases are TGTGCCAGCAGCCCCAGGGGGACAGGGGCGGGGGAGCAGTACTTC. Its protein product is CASSPRGTGAGEQYF.